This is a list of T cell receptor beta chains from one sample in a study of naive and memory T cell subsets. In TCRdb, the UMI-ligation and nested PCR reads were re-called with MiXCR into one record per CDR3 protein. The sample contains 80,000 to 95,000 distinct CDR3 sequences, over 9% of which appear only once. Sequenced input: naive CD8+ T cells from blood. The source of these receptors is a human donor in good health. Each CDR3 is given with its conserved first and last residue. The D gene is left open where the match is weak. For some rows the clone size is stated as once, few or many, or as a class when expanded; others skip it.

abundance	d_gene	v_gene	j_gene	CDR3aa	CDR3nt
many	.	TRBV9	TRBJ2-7	CASSEPGDRYTYEQYF	TGTGCCAGCAGCGAGCCGGGCGACAGGTACACCTACGAGCAGTACTTC
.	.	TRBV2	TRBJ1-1	CASTWGVNTEAFF	TGTGCCAGCACGTGGGGGGTGAACACTGAAGCTTTCTTT
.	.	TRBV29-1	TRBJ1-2	CSGGWDLYGYTF	TGCAGCGGAGGATGGGACCTCTATGGCTACACCTTC
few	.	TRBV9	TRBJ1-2	CASSETGDYGYTF	TGTGCCAGCAGCGAAACTGGGGACTATGGCTACACCTTC
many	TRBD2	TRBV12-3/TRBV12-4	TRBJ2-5	CASSSPHLAGEETQYF	TGTGCCAGCAGCTCTCCTCATCTAGCGGGAGAAGAGACCCAGTACTTC
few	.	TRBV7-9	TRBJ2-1	CASSLASFHNEQFF	TGTGCCAGCAGCTTAGCTAGCTTCCACAATGAGCAGTTCTTC
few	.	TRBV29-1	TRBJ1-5	CSVELGGDQPQHF	TGCAGCGTTGAATTGGGGGGCGATCAGCCCCAGCATTTT
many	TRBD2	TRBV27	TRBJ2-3	CASSTSASTDTQYF	TGTGCCAGCTCGACTAGCGCAAGCACAGATACGCAGTATTTT
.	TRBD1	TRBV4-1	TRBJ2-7	CASSPQQGTSYEQYF	TGCGCCAGCAGCCCGCAACAGGGGACCTCCTACGAGCAGTACTTC
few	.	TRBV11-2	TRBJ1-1	CASSSDSSEAFF	TGTGCCAGCAGCTCGGACAGTTCTGAAGCTTTCTTT
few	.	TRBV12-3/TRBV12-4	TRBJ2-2	CASSFQAGPNTGELFF	TGTGCCAGCAGTTTTCAGGCAGGGCCGAACACCGGGGAGCTGTTTTTT
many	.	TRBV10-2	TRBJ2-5	CASSDVISAGGTAGTQYF	TGCGCCAGCAGTGATGTGATTAGCGCTGGAGGGACCGCAGGGACCCAGTACTTC
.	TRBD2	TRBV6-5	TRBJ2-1	CASSYSIAAGGQDEQFF	TGTGCCAGCAGTTACTCGATCGCCGCGGGAGGTCAGGATGAGCAGTTCTTC
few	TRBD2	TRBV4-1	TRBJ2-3	CASSQGGTRFTDTQYF	TGCGCCAGCAGCCAAGGAGGGACTAGGTTCACAGATACGCAGTATTTT
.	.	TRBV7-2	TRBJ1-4	CASSLAGTNEKLFF	TGTGCCAGCAGCTTAGCGGGAACTAATGAAAAACTGTTTTTT
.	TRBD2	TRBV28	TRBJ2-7	CASSFVPGLVHEQYF	TGTGCCAGCAGTTTCGTCCCGGGACTAGTCCACGAGCAGTACTTC
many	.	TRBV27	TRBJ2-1	CASSTKRVHEQFF	TGTGCCAGCAGTACCAAGCGGGTCCATGAGCAGTTCTTC
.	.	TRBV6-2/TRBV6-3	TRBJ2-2	CASSWGFIGELFF	TGTGCCAGCAGTTGGGGTTTTATCGGGGAGCTGTTTTTT
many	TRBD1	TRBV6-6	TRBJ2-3	CASSYFDRAPGDTQYF	TGTGCCAGCAGTTACTTTGACAGGGCCCCAGGGGATACGCAGTATTTT
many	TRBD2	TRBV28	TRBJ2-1	CASRSTSGGYNEQFF	TGTGCCAGCAGATCGACTAGCGGAGGATACAATGAGCAGTTCTTC
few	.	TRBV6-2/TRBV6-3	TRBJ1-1	CASSYGRGFRTEAFF	TGTGCCAGCAGTTACGGTCGGGGGTTTCGAACTGAAGCTTTCTTT
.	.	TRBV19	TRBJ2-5	CASMGWGTGQETQYF	TGTGCCAGTATGGGTTGGGGTACGGGCCAAGAGACCCAGTACTTC
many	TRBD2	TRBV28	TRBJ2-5	CASSPGLAGDPETQYF	TGTGCCAGCAGCCCGGGACTAGCGGGAGACCCAGAGACCCAGTACTTC
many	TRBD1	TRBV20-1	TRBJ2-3	CSAPPGQGRTDTQYF	TGCAGTGCTCCACCGGGACAGGGCCGTACAGATACGCAGTATTTT
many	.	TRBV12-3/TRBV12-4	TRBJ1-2	CASRVADGYTF	TGTGCCAGCAGGGTCGCCGATGGCTACACCTTC
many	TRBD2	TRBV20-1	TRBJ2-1	CSARDQGLVDNEQFF	TGCAGTGCTAGAGATCAGGGACTAGTTGATAATGAGCAGTTCTTC
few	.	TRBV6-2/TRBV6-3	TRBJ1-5	CASSYTVAVDQPQHF	TGTGCCAGCAGTTATACAGTGGCAGTCGATCAGCCCCAGCATTTT
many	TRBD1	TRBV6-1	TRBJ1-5	CASTDRGLYSNQPQHF	TGTGCCAGCACGGACAGGGGGCTTTATAGCAATCAGCCCCAGCATTTT